Described below is a single TCR beta chain sequence and its context. Its antigen is unknown. The data belong to a study of OX40 agonist ivuxolimab in advanced cancers. Regarding the study as a whole: CD4+ and CD8+ blood T cells expanded clonally by week 6 at 0.1 to 3.0 mg/kg.

V lost 4 bases to trimming and J lost 1 base, with 9 bases between them. The CDR3 has 14 amino acids. Germline CDR1 SEHNR, CDR2 FQNEAQ (reference sequence). Sequenced by immunoSEQ multiplex PCR; TCRdb stores in-frame clones only, minus some. Here the sample spans thousands of clones, about nine tenths being singletons. The sequence derives from an adult with an advanced solid tumor such as melanoma, head and neck, liver or kidney cancer. Sample: CD4+ or CD8+ T cells sorted from blood, taken in a trial of the OX40 agonist ivuxolimab. The rearrangement links TRBV7-9 to TRBJ2-3; tentatively, D is TRBD1 (5 bases). Here the CDR3 DNA reads TGTGCCAGCAGCTCCGAGACAGGCACAGATACGCAGTATTTT. Protein: CASSSETGTDTQYF.